This entry features one T cell receptor beta chain sequence. Its antigen is still unknown. This sample is part of a study of regulatory T cells in long-lasting Graves disease. Study-level findings and limits: With under 3,500 shared public clonotypes, persistent patients exceeded new patients, who shared approximately 880.

Both iRepertoire HTBI primers and Arm-PCR of CDR3 regions were used to build the TCR beta libraries. TCRdb re-called the multiplex PCR reads through MiXCR, storing one row per CDR3 protein. The sample shows 350,000 to 550,000 distinct CDR3 sequences, 15% of them seen only once. Time point given: newly diagnosed GD, antithyroid drugs for less than 3 months. The TCR library was made from RNA that had been extracted from PBMCs in TRIzol. Losses at the gene ends were 2 bases for V and 0 bases for J; bases not matched to a gene: 4. The CDR3 consists of 17 residues. Germline lookup yields CDR1 MNHNS and CDR2 SASEGT. This sample also belongs to another study, concerning T cells in Graves' hyperthyroidism and ophthalmopathy. From that study: The model predicted ophthalmopathy a median approximately 6.3 months before onset.

The chain links TRBV6-1 to TRBJ2-4, with TRBD2 identical over 10 bases. The receptor was derived from a woman in her 30s with Graves disease. The sample consisted of peripheral blood mononuclear cells (PBMCs), taken at new diagnosis, from a patient treated with antithyroid drugs. The CDR3 reads CASSESASGGAKNIQYF. The CDR3, as DNA: TGTGCCAGCAGTGAATCGGCTAGCGGGGGAGCCAAAAACATTCAGTACTTC.